The 18 T cell receptor beta chains given below trace back to one sample, sequenced in a study of shared clonotypes between healthy human individuals. Sequencing was performed with immunoSEQ multiplex PCR; in TCRdb, only in-frame clones are kept and a portion is missing. The data show over 400,000 clones, with roughly 95% seen just once and around 0.066% held by the top ten. What was sequenced was naive CD4+ T cells sorted from blood. This sample's subset: CD45RA+ positively selected. The receptor source for this set is a woman in her twenties or thirties in good health.

The V call is TRBV13, the J call TRBJ1-2; D gene ambiguous. Germline assignment: CDR1 PRHDT and CDR2 FYEKMQ (reference sequence). V was trimmed by 3 bases and J by 6 bases, leaving 17 bases between them. CDR3 length: 15 residues. The CDR3 DNA reads TGTGCCAGCAGCTTTCGGCCCTCCCCTTCTAATGGCTACACCTTC. Translated, it gives CASSFRPSPSNGYTF.

This clone was recorded once. The chain joins TRBV28 to TRBJ2-4; the D gene is possibly TRBD1 (6 bases). CDR3 length equals 14 residues. V was shortened by 10 bases and J by 0 bases, with 13 bases between the two germline ends. The germline gives CDR1 MDHEN, CDR2 SYDVKM. In nucleotides, the CDR3 is TGTGCCATCACGGACAGATTAGCCAAAAACATTCAGTACTTC. Translating it yields CAITDRLAKNIQYF. The full variable domain, its missing parts supplied by reference TRBV28 and TRBJ2-4, is DVKVTQSSRYLVKRTGEKVFLECVQDMDHENMFWYRQDPGLGLRLIYFSYDVKMKEKGDIPEGYSVSREKKERFSLILESASTNQTSMYLCAITDRLAKNIQYFGAGTRLSVL.

The chain employs TRBV30 and TRBJ2-5; 8 bases are a match to TRBD1. CDR1 is GTSNPN and CDR2 is SVGIG in the germline V gene (reference sequence). V shed 2 bases and J 12 bases; nucleotides not matched to a gene: 11. The CDR3 sequence is 13 residues long. CDR3 nucleotides: TGTGCCTGGAGTACCATCCGAGGACAGGGCAAGTACTTC. This sequence encodes CAWSTIRGQGKYF.

A word on this clone: The junction does not match germline at one end; this may be a read error. The chain combines TRBV19 with TRBJ2-6; either TRBD1 or TRBD2 may supply D (6 bases each). Germline CDR1 and CDR2: LNHDA and SQIVND (reference sequence). This CDR3 spans 16 amino acids. CDR3 sequence (DNA): TGTGCCAGTAGGATAGGGGGGACACCTGGGGCCAACGTCCTGACTTTC. It is translated as CASRIGGTPGANVLTF.

The chain couples TRBV19 to TRBJ1-2; D not certain. Germline CDR1 is LNHDA and CDR2 is SQIVND (reference sequence). CDR3 length: 13 amino acids. Trimming cost V 3 bases and J 6 bases, with 11 bases left between them. This chain's CDR3 is CASSIGRSHGYTF. The CDR3 nucleotides are TGTGCCAGTAGTATCGGGCGGTCGCATGGCTACACCTTC.

V usage is TRBV4-2 and J usage is TRBJ2-1; 12 positions match TRBD2. J lost 6 bases, V lost 1 base, and 10 bases had no gene match. CDR3 length equals 18 residues. From germline, CDR1 is LGHNA and CDR2 YNFKEQ. This CDR3 is CASSQVGLAGGVINEQFF. The CDR3 DNA follows: TGTGCCAGCAGCCAAGTAGGTCTAGCGGGAGGGGTAATCAATGAGCAGTTCTTC.

As to this clone: The sample carries other DNA sequences with the same CDR3. The J gene is TRBJ2-1, the V gene TRBV18; weak D call: TRBD2 (6 bases). This CDR3 spans 16 amino acids. V gave up 3 bases and J gave up 0 bases, with 12 bases separating them. Germline V gene sequence: CDR1 KGHSH, CDR2 LQKENI. In nucleotides, the CDR3 is TGTGCCAGCTCACCCAATAGCGGCAGCTCCTACAATGAGCAGTTCTTC. It is translated as CASSPNSGSSYNEQFF.

The rearrangement links TRBV11-2 to TRBJ2-1, with D possibly matching TRBD2 (5 bases). Trimming took off 1 base at V and 13 bases at J, with 11 bases between the two ends. The V gene's germline CDR1 is SGHAT and CDR2 FQNNGV. The CDR3 loop spans 12 amino acids. The CDR3 DNA reads TGTGCCAGCAGCTTAGTGGAGCGGCCCCAGTTCTTC. It encodes CASSLVERPQFF.

This chain joins TRBV5-4 and TRBJ2-2; 14 bases align to TRBD2. CDR3 length equals 17 residues. V lost 6 bases, J lost 7 bases, and 11 bases stayed unmatched. CDR1 and CDR2 (germline): SGHNT, YYREEE (reference sequence). The CDR3, as DNA: TGTGCCAGCAAGAGGGGGACTAGCGGGAGTGGAGGCGGGGAGCTGTTTTTT. Translation gives CASKRGTSGSGGGELFF.

The CDR3, as DNA: TGTGCCAGCAGCTTGCAGTTAGCGGGGCGCTACGAGCAGTACTTC. It encodes CASSLQLAGRYEQYF. The chain couples TRBV5-4 to TRBJ2-5; TRBD2 aligns across 8 bases. TRBJ2-7 explains the end of the DNA better; the J call may be wrong. Germline V CDR1 and CDR2: SGHNT, YYREEE (reference sequence). The CDR3 spans 15 residues.

The gene calls are TRBV11-2 and TRBJ2-1; D possibly corresponds to TRBD2 (6 bases). V lost 5 bases and J 0 bases, leaving 17 bases between the germline ends. The germline gives CDR1 SGHAT, CDR2 FQNNGV. There are 17 residues in the CDR3. The CDR3 DNA is TGTGCCAGCAGCCCCTTGAGGGCGGGAAACTCCTACAATGAGCAGTTCTTC. Translated: CASSPLRAGNSYNEQFF.

The chain combines TRBV4-1 with TRBJ1-2, with D perhaps TRBD1 (5 bases). The length of the CDR3 is 15 residues. Germline V lookup: CDR1 MGHRA, CDR2 YSYEKL. The V end was cut by 1 base, the J end by 3 bases, with 12 bases between. This chain's CDR3 is CASSQVSGTYYGYTF. The CDR3 region has the DNA TGCGCCAGCAGCCAAGTATCGGGGACCTACTATGGCTACACCTTC.

This chain links TRBV7-2 with TRBJ2-7; D not resolved. V lost 6 bases and J lost 5, with 14 bases in between. The CDR3 sequence is 13 residues long. In germline, CDR1 is SGHTA, CDR2 FQGNSA. This CDR3 is CASRESPGHEQYF. The CDR3 nucleotides are TGTGCCAGCAGAGAATCCCCAGGCCACGAGCAGTACTTC.

In the case of this clone: Germline is not matched at one junction end, which may reflect a read error. The chain employs TRBV29-1 and TRBJ1-2, with 8 bases lining up with TRBD1. The length of the CDR3 is 13 residues. Germline values: CDR1 SQVTM, CDR2 ANQGSEA. DNA of the CDR3: TGCAGCGTCGAAGAGGCAGGGGGCGATGGCTACACCTTC. It is translated as CSVEEAGGDGYTF.

The V call is TRBV2, the J call TRBJ1-5; D remains ambiguous. Between the trimmed V and J ends, which lost 0 bases and 1 base, there was a span of 4 bases. There are 14 residues in the CDR3. Germline V gene data show CDR1 as SNHLY and CDR2 as FYNNEI. The CDR3 reads CASSEAQSNQPQHF. CDR3 DNA: TGTGCCAGCAGTGAAGCGCAGAGCAATCAGCCCCAGCATTTT. Full variable domain (rest looked up from reference TRBV2 and TRBJ1-5): EPEVTQTPSHQVTQMGQEVILRCVPISNHLYFYWYRQILGQKVEFLVSFYNNEISEKSEIFDDQFSVERPDGSNFTLKIRSTKLEDSAMYFCASSEAQSNQPQHFGDGTRLSIL.

The chain employs TRBV12-5 and TRBJ1-2; 9 nucleotides match TRBD1. This CDR3 has 17 residues. Per germline, CDR1 LGHNT and CDR2 FRNRAP. With V trimmed by 1 base and J by 4 bases, 10 bases remained unmatched. The CDR3, as DNA: TGTGCTAGTGGTTTGGACCTCGGAGGACAGGGGAGCTATGGCTACACCTTC. Its translation: CASGLDLGGQGSYGYTF.

The chain is built from TRBV19 and TRBJ1-2; a possible D gene is TRBD1 (5 bases). Germline loops: CDR1 LNHDA, CDR2 SQIVND (reference sequence). V was cut by 2 bases and J by 1 base, with 14 bases left in between. CDR3 size: 16 residues. This CDR3 is CASSISSRVLNYGYTF. CDR3 DNA sequence: TGTGCCAGTAGTATATCCTCCAGGGTACTTAACTATGGCTACACCTTC.

The chain carries TRBV11-3 and TRBJ2-7, with D possibly matching TRBD2 (5 bases). The CDR3 spans 15 residues. Germline-derived CDR1 and CDR2 are SGHNT and YENEEA. Trimming took off 3 bases at V and 0 bases at J, with 12 bases between the two ends. CDR3 loop: CASSLRAESSYEQYF. DNA for the CDR3: TGTGCCAGCAGCTTGAGGGCTGAGAGCTCCTACGAGCAGTACTTC.